This is a list of T cell receptor beta chains from one sample in a study of T-cell reconstitution after alpha-beta-depleted transplantation in children. TCRdb passed the PCR reads through MiXCR, listing each CDR3 protein once. The data show fewer than 150,000 distinct CDR3 sequences, with roughly 9% seen just once and 24% held by the top ten. The material was PBMCs, mostly from graft donor cells, obtained 180 days after TCRalphabeta/CD19-depleted stem cell transplant. The receptors stem from a girl under three years old who had a stem cell transplant for combined immunodeficiency, so the T cells may come from the graft donor. Both conserved end residues are part of each CDR3. The D gene is left open where the match is weak. Clone size appears in some rows only: once, few, many, or a class for an expanded clone.

CDR3 DNA,CDR3 protein,J gene,D gene,V gene,clone size
TGCGCCAGCAGCTACCTAGAGACCCAGTACTTC,CASSYLETQYF,TRBJ2-5,-,TRBV5-1,-
TGTGCCAGCAGTTTAAGTTCGTCGATCAGAAATCAGCCCCAGCATTTT,CASSLSSSIRNQPQHF,TRBJ1-5,-,TRBV27,-
TGTGCCAGCAGTTACAGGCCCGACAGTTTTGAGTTCTTC,CASSYRPDSFEFF,TRBJ2-1,-,TRBV6-5,many
TGTGCCAGCAGTGCCTATACCTACGAGCAGTACTTC,CASSAYTYEQYF,TRBJ2-7,-,TRBV12-3/TRBV12-4,few
TGTGCCAGCAGCTTCCGACAGGGGATTATGGCCCAGTACTTC,CASSFRQGIMAQYF,TRBJ2-5,TRBD1,TRBV7-8,-
TGCAGTGCTAGTGGGGCGGCCGCTAGCAATCAGCCCCAGCATTTT,CSASGAAASNQPQHF,TRBJ1-5,-,TRBV20-1,many
TGTGCCAGCAGCCCTCGGGTTCTAAGCACAGATACGCAGTATTTT,CASSPRVLSTDTQYF,TRBJ2-3,-,TRBV7-6,-
TGTGCCAGCAGTAACTCCCGACAGGGACATGGCTACACCTTC,CASSNSRQGHGYTF,TRBJ1-2,TRBD1,TRBV6-5,-
TGCAGCGTCCCGGGACAGGATCTCTATGGCTACACCTTC,CSVPGQDLYGYTF,TRBJ1-2,TRBD1,TRBV29-1,few
TGTGCCAGCAGCCAATTTAGATCCCCCGTCGTCGATACGCAGTATTTT,CASSQFRSPVVDTQYF,TRBJ2-3,-,TRBV14,few
TGCGCCAGCAGCTGGAGACCAGCGGGAGGGCCGGGGGAGCAGTACTTC,CASSWRPAGGPGEQYF,TRBJ2-7,TRBD2,TRBV5-1,once
TGTGCCAGCAGTTTACCAGGACAGAATCAGCCCCAGCATTTT,CASSLPGQNQPQHF,TRBJ1-5,-,TRBV28,few
TGCAGCGTTGAATCGGACAGTAACTATGGCTACACCTTC,CSVESDSNYGYTF,TRBJ1-2,-,TRBV29-1,-
TGCAGCGGCGGGAGGGCCTACAATGAGCAGTTCTTC,CSGGRAYNEQFF,TRBJ2-1,TRBD2,TRBV29-1,-
TGCAGCGTTGGGTACAGGGTGACGACAGATACGCAGTATTTT,CSVGYRVTTDTQYF,TRBJ2-3,-,TRBV29-1,-
TGCGCCAGCAGCTTAGATACTAGCGGAGTTTCCTACGAGCAGTACTTC,CASSLDTSGVSYEQYF,TRBJ2-7,TRBD2,TRBV5-1,few
TGCAGTGCTAGAGGAAGGGGGACTAGCGGGAGCCGGAACACCGGGGAGCTGTTTTTT,CSARGRGTSGSRNTGELFF,TRBJ2-2,TRBD2,TRBV20-1,few
TGTGCCAGCAGCCCCATCACAGATACGCAGTATTTT,CASSPITDTQYF,TRBJ2-3,-,TRBV7-2,few
TGCAGCGCCAAACCTTCCGTGGTGGCCTACGAGCAGTACTTC,CSAKPSVVAYEQYF,TRBJ2-7,-,TRBV29-1,few
TGCAGCGTTGATCAGGGGGGGAACACTGAAGCTTTCTTT,CSVDQGGNTEAFF,TRBJ1-1,TRBD1,TRBV29-1,few
TGTGCCAGCAGTTACGCAGCAGGGGATTATGGCTACACCTTC,CASSYAAGDYGYTF,TRBJ1-2,-,TRBV6-5,-
TGTGCCAGCAGGCTTGCCTCTTACCCCACCGGGGAGCTGTTTTTT,CASRLASYPTGELFF,TRBJ2-2,-,TRBV12-3/TRBV12-4,-
TGTGCCAGCACCCAGGGTAGCGGGAACGGGGAGCAGTTCTTC,CASTQGSGNGEQFF,TRBJ2-1,TRBD2,TRBV27,-
TGTGCCAGCAGCAAAGGGCCCGGGACAGGGGACTATGGCTACACCTTC,CASSKGPGTGDYGYTF,TRBJ1-2,-,TRBV21-1,-
TGTGCCAGCAGCCCCCGGACAGGGGTCAACCACGAGCAGTACTTC,CASSPRTGVNHEQYF,TRBJ2-7,TRBD1,TRBV7-9,-
TGCAGTGCTAGAGATTACGATGGGCCGGCCGGGGAGCTGTTTTTT,CSARDYDGPAGELFF,TRBJ2-2,-,TRBV20-1,-
TGTGCCAGTAGTAAAGGCAGGGCTTTATATCAGCCCCAGCATTTT,CASSKGRALYQPQHF,TRBJ1-5,-,TRBV19,-
TGCGGCGTTGAGCCCACACTGGCGGGACTAATGTACTTC,CGVEPTLAGLMYF,TRBJ2-5,TRBD2,TRBV29-1,-
TGCAGTGCTAGACCCCTAGCGAATACGAACACCGGGGAGCTGTTTTTT,CSARPLANTNTGELFF,TRBJ2-2,-,TRBV20-1,many
TGCGCCAGCAGGTTCCGGGACAGGTACCAAGAGACCCAGTACTTC,CASRFRDRYQETQYF,TRBJ2-5,TRBD1,TRBV5-1,few
TGTGCCAGCAGCTTAAAAAGTATCACACTAGACAAAAACATTCAGTACTTC,CASSLKSITLDKNIQYF,TRBJ2-4,-,TRBV7-2,-
TGTGCCAGCAGTCGGACGGCCTCCTACGAGCAGTACTTC,CASSRTASYEQYF,TRBJ2-7,-,TRBV28,few
TGTGCCAGCAGTTTAACCCCGGACAGGGGAAGCTCTGAAGCTTTCTTT,CASSLTPDRGSSEAFF,TRBJ1-1,TRBD1,TRBV27,few
TGCAGTGCTAGAGTTCCGGGGACTGGGGCCAACGTCCTGACTTTC,CSARVPGTGANVLTF,TRBJ2-6,-,TRBV20-1,-
TGCAGTGCTAGAGGAACCGGGAGTTCAGGGGAGACCCAGTACTTC,CSARGTGSSGETQYF,TRBJ2-5,-,TRBV20-1,few
TGCAGCGTTTTGGGGGCCGGGGACAATGAGCAGTTCTTC,CSVLGAGDNEQFF,TRBJ2-1,-,TRBV29-1,many
TGTGCCAGCAGTCGTAGCGGGAGCTCCTACAATGAGCAGTTCTTC,CASSRSGSSYNEQFF,TRBJ2-1,TRBD2,TRBV12-3/TRBV12-4,-
TGCAGTGCTAGAGACCTTCGGGGGTGGGGCTATGGCTACACCTTC,CSARDLRGWGYGYTF,TRBJ1-2,-,TRBV20-1,few
TGTGCCAGCCGCCTCCCAATCGGCTCCTCCACAGGCGGGGAGAACCAAGAGACCCAGTACTTC,CASRLPIGSSTGGENQETQYF,TRBJ2-5,-,TRBV11-1,few
TGTGCCAGCAGTCGGACAGCACTCCTAAGAGGTTCCCAGTACTTC,CASSRTALLRGSQYF,TRBJ2-5,-,TRBV12-3/TRBV12-4,-
TGCAGTGCTTGGTGGGCTGGAGGCAATCAGCCCCAGCATTTT,CSAWWAGGNQPQHF,TRBJ1-5,-,TRBV20-1,-
TGTGCCAGCAGCTTAGAGCCGTCCTGGGGCACCTACAATGAGCAGTTCTTC,CASSLEPSWGTYNEQFF,TRBJ2-1,-,TRBV11-2,-
TGCAGTGCTACGAGGCGGGGAAATCAGCCCCAGCATTTT,CSATRRGNQPQHF,TRBJ1-5,-,TRBV20-1,few
TGCAGCGTTGACGGGGGCCCCTCAGTTAGCAATGAGCAGTTCTTC,CSVDGGPSVSNEQFF,TRBJ2-1,-,TRBV29-1,-
TGCGCCAGCAGCCCGGGACTACCTAGCACAGATACGCAGTATTTT,CASSPGLPSTDTQYF,TRBJ2-3,TRBD2,TRBV5-1,few
TGCGCCAGCAGCTTCGGGTTCAGGGTTGGAAATGAAAAACTGTTTTTT,CASSFGFRVGNEKLFF,TRBJ1-4,-,TRBV5-1,-
TGTGCCAGCAGCCCCCTATCCTTAATGGGGGCCCAAGAGACCCAGTACTTC,CASSPLSLMGAQETQYF,TRBJ2-5,-,TRBV11-2,-
TGCGCCAGCAGCCAGACTAGCGAGGATACGCAGTATTTT,CASSQTSEDTQYF,TRBJ2-3,TRBD2,TRBV4-1,few
TGTGCCAGCAGTGAAACTCTACTATTGCGGGGCGGAAATGAGCAGTTCTTC,CASSETLLLRGGNEQFF,TRBJ2-1,-,TRBV2,few
TGTGCCAGCCGAGGAGGGGGCCCGACCGGGGAGCTGTTTTTT,CASRGGGPTGELFF,TRBJ2-2,-,TRBV25-1,-
TGTGCCAGCAGTTTCCCCTCGGGAGACCGGAGGGAAGCTTTCTTT,CASSFPSGDRREAFF,TRBJ1-1,-,TRBV12-3/TRBV12-4,-